These 6 T cell receptor beta chains came from one sample sequenced in a study of patients and donors after allogeneic stem cell transplantation. TCRdb re-analysed the RT-PCR reads in MiXCR, keeping a single row per CDR3 protein. The sample lists 45,000 to 65,000 distinct CDR3 sequences; less than 15% were seen once. What was sequenced was blood, either unsorted or a sorted T cell fraction (not recorded which). All receptors derive from a human donor who was either an allogeneic HSCT recipient or a stem cell or donor lymphocyte infusion donor (not recorded which). It is not recorded whose cells these are; they may come from a transplant donor.

As DNA, the CDR3 is TGTGCCAGCAGTTACGGGGGACTAGCGGGAGGGAGGGGTGAGACCCAGTACTTC. Encoded protein: CASSYGGLAGGRGETQYF. This sequence joins TRBV6-6 and TRBJ2-5; TRBD2 matches at 16 bases. With V trimmed by 2 bases and J by 5 bases, 8 bases remained unmatched. The germline V gene encodes CDR1 MNHNY and CDR2 SVGAGI (reference sequence). The CDR3 extends over 18 amino acids.

This clonotype was seen at least ten times. This chain links TRBV20-1 with TRBJ2-6; D is possibly TRBD2 (5 bases). Deletions cut 1 base from V and 0 bases from J, with 16 bases between. CDR3 length: 18 residues. Looked up from germline, CDR1 is DFQATT and CDR2 is SNEGSKA (reference sequence). The CDR3 DNA sequence: TGCAGTGCTAGAGGGTATACTAGGGAAGCCTCTGGGGCCAACGTCCTGACTTTC. Its translation: CSARGYTREASGANVLTF.

This clonotype was counted between two and nine times. J is TRBJ1-5 and V is TRBV12-3 or TRBV12-4; D call uncertain. The CDR3 consists of 14 residues. Trimming left V 7 bases short and J 7 bases short, with 17 bases between. CDR3 in DNA: TGTGCCAGCACCCAGAGGGAGGTGGAACAGCCCCAGCATTTT. This gives the protein CASTQREVEQPQHF.

In this sample, this clonotype turned up many times. The chain recombines TRBV6-5 with TRBJ1-4; 7 bases agree with TRBD1. Unmatched junction bases numbered 4, after V lost 6 bases and J lost 0 bases. This CDR3 spans 15 amino acids. The germline V gene encodes CDR1 MNHEY and CDR2 SVGAGI. The CDR3 spells CASSGGQATNEKLFF. The CDR3 DNA follows: TGTGCCAGCAGCGGCGGACAGGCAACTAATGAAAAACTGTTTTTT.

This clonotype has more than one count but fewer than ten. V is TRBV10-2 and J is TRBJ2-1; D is unclear. Per the germline V gene, CDR1 is WSHSY and CDR2 is SAAADI. CDR3 length: 15 amino acids. Trimming took off 7 bases at V and 0 bases at J, with 13 bases between the two ends. CDR3 region: CASTLRVSSYNEQFF. The CDR3 DNA reads as TGCGCCAGCACCCTACGCGTTAGCTCCTACAATGAGCAGTTCTTC.

This clonotype was observed a few times. The chain couples TRBV6-6 to TRBJ2-7; 7 bases match TRBD1. The CDR3 contains 14 residues. Germline assignment: CDR1 MNHNY and CDR2 SVGAGI (reference sequence). V lost 5 bases and J lost 5; bases outside the gene matches: 9. CDR3 protein: CASSTPDRLHEQYF. CDR3 DNA sequence: TGTGCCAGCAGTACCCCGGACAGGTTGCACGAGCAGTACTTC.